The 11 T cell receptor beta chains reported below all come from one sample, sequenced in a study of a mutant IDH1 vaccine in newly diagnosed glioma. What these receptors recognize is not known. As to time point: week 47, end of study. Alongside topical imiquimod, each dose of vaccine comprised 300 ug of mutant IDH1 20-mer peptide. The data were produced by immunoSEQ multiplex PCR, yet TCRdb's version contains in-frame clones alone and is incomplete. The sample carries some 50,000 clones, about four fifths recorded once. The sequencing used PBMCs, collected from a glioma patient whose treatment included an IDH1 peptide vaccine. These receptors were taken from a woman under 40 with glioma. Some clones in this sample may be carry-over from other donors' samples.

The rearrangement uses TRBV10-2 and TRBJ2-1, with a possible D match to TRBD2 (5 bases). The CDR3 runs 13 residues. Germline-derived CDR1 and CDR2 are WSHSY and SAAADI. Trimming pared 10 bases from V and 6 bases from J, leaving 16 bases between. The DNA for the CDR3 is TGCGCCACCTTCCGCACAACTAGCAATGAGCAGTTCTTC. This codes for CATFRTTSNEQFF.

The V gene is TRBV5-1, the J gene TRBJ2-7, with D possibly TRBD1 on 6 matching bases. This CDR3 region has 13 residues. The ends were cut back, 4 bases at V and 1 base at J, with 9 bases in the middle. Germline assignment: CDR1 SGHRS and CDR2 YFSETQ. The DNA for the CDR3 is TGCGCCAGCAGCAACAGGGATTCCTACGAGCAGTACTTC. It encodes CASSNRDSYEQYF.

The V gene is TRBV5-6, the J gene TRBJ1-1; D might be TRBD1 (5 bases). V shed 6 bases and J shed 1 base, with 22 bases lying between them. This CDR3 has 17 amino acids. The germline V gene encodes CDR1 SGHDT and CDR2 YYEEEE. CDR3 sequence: CASTSKVFQRGNTEAFF. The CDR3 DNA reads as TGTGCCAGCACGTCTAAGGTCTTCCAAAGGGGGAACACTGAAGCTTTCTTT.

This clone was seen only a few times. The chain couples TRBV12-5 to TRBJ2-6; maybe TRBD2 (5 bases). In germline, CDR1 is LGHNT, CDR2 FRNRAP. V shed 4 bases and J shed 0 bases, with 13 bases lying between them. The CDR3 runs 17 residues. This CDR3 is CASGSFGVLSGANVLTF. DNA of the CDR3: TGTGCTAGTGGTTCCTTCGGGGTCCTCTCTGGGGCCAACGTCCTGACTTTC.

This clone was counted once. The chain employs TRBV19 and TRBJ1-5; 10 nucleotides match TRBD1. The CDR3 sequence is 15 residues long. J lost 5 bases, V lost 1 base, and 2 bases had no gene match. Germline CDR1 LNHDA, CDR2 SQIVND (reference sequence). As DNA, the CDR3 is TGTGCCAGTAGTATAGGGGACAGGGGCTATCAGCCCCAGCATTTT. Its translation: CASSIGDRGYQPQHF. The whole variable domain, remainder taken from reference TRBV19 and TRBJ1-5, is DGGITQSPKYLFRKEGQNVTLSCEQNLNHDAMYWYRQDPGQGLRLIYYSQIVNDFQKGDIAEGYSVSREKKESFPLTVTSAQKNPTAFYLCASSIGDRGYQPQHFGDGTRLSIL.

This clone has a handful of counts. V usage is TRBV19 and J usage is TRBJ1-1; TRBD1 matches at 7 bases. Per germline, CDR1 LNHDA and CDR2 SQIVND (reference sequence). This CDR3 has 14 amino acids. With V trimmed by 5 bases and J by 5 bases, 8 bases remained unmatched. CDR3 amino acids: CASSSQGRRTEAFF. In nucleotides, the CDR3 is TGTGCCAGTAGTTCACAGGGGAGGAGGACTGAAGCTTTCTTT.

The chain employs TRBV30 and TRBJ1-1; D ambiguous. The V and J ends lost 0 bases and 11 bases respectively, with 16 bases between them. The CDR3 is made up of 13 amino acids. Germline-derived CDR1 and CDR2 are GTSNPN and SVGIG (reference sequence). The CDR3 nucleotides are TGTGCCTGGAGTGTAAGTGGATCTAAGGAGGCTTTCTTT. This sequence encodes CAWSVSGSKEAFF.

CDR3 loop: CASSPPTGELFF. The CDR3 DNA is TGTGCCAGCAGCCCGCCCACCGGGGAGCTGTTTTTT. The chain has TRBV7-8 and TRBJ2-2; D remains unclear. The CDR3 contains 12 residues. Trimming left V 5 bases short and J 4 bases short, with 5 bases between. CDR1 is SGHVS and CDR2 is FQNEAQ in the germline V gene. The entire variable domain, with the rest obtained from reference TRBV7-8 and TRBJ2-2, is as follows: GAGVSQSPRYKVAKRGQDVALRCDPISGHVSLFWYQQALGQGPEFLTYFQNEAQLDKSGLPSDRFFAERPEGSVSTLKIQRTQQEDSAVYLCASSPPTGELFFGEGSRLTVL.

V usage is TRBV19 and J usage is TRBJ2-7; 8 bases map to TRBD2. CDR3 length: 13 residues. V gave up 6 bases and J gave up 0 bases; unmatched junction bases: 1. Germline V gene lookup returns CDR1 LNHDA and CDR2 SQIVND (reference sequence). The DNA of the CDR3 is TGTGCCAGTAGCGGGAGGGACTCCTACGAGCAGTACTTC. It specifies CASSGRDSYEQYF.

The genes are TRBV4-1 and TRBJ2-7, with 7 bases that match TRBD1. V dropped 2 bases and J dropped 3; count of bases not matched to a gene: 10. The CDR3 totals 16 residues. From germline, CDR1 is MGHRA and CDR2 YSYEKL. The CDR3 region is CASSQPIGTALYEQYF. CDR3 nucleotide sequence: TGCGCCAGCAGCCAACCCATCGGGACAGCTCTCTACGAGCAGTACTTC.

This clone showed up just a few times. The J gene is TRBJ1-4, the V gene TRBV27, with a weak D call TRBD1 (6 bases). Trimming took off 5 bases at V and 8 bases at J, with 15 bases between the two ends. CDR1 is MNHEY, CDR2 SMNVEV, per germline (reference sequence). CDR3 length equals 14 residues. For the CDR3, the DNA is TGTGCCAGCAGTATGATCAGGGGAGACGAAAAACTGTTTTTT. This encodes CASSMIRGDEKLFF.